A selection of T cell receptor beta chains follows, all from one sample in a study of CD4+ T cells in melanoma. This table comes from immunoSEQ multiplex PCR, and its TCRdb copy is limited to in-frame clones, with some not included. The top ten clones hold 4.5% to 6% of a sample with tens of thousands of clones, 60% to 80% of them seen once. The sequenced sample was tumor tissue. The source is a human donor with melanoma. Both conserved end residues are part of each CDR3.

>11|TRBJ1-2|TRBV6-1
CASLGGYGYTF
>14|TRBJ1-6|TRBV6-6
CASSLGEYNSPLHF
>19|TRBJ2-5|TRBV7-9
CASSLPTQGADLTQETQYF
>13|TRBJ1-2|TRBV2
CASMAGGLYGYTF
>14|TRBJ1-2|TRBV4-1
CASSHWTANYGYTF
>14|TRBJ2-5|TRBV5-1
CASSESGQQETQYF
>14|TRBJ1-1|TRBV7-2
CASSLGGGWTEAFF
>16|TRBJ2-2|TRBV21-1
CASSKVASSNTGELFF
>21|TRBJ2-1|TRBV27
CASSSLDLPGTTVGSYNEQFF
>16|TRBJ2-3|TRBV7-6
CASSSRLAGGTDTQYF
>15|TRBJ1-1|TRBV9
CASSVDILGGTEAFF
>11|TRBJ2-7|TRBV6-6
CASSLDREQYF
>14|TRBJ1-5|TRBV6-5
CASSLSPVSQPQHF
>14|TRBJ1-4|TRBV16
CASSRGTGYEKLFF
>15|TRBJ2-7|TRBV7-1
CASSLGQSYAYEQYF
>15|TRBJ2-7|TRBV21-1
CASWTNSGFSYEQYF
>15|TRBJ1-2|TRBV27
CASSSRTGRDYGYTF
>15|TRBJ2-1|TRBV7-3
CASSLQQGGYNEQFF
>20|TRBJ2-1|TRBV9
CASSTRVSGGLHRSYNEQFF
>16|TRBJ2-3|TRBV19
CASRPSGQPSTDTQYF
>15|TRBJ2-3|TRBV4-2
CASSLGYIGTDTQYF
>14|TRBJ2-7|TRBV6-6
CASSYAGTIYEQYF
>14|TRBJ2-7|TRBV7-2
CASRLTGGGYEQYF
>15|TRBJ1-2|TRBV5-6
CASSLRWGVNYGYTF
>11|TRBJ2-1|TRBV28
CASSLYNEQFF
>18|TRBJ2-7|TRBV9
CASSVAPISGGMDYEQYF
>12|TRBJ2-1|TRBV2
CASSDGYNEQFF
>15|TRBJ1-1|TRBV10-3
CAISESVGTAGGAFF